This T cell receptor (beta chain) was documented in a study of T cell responses to AZD1222 COVID-19 vaccine. Overall study findings and caveats: Spike-specific TCR breadth and depth were elevated following two AZD1222 doses.

With respect to this clone: Its antigen is not identified.

The CDR3 loop spans 16 amino acids. V gave up 5 bases and J gave up 4 bases; unmatched junction bases: 10. CDR1 is LNHDA and CDR2 is SQIVND in the germline V gene (reference sequence). Sequenced by immunoSEQ multiplex PCR; TCRdb stores in-frame clones only, minus some. This table has some 130,000 clones, approximately 84% appearing once. This sequence originates from an adult in good health. Here the sequenced sample was peripheral blood, taken on day 0 of AZD1222 vaccination. The V and J genes are TRBV19 and TRBJ1-5; 8 bases fit TRBD1. CDR3 residues: CASSGRGQVPNQPQHF. The CDR3 DNA reads TGTGCCAGTAGTGGCAGGGGGCAGGTCCCTAATCAGCCCCAGCATTTT. Based on the CDR3 plus reference TRBV19 and TRBJ1-5, the full variable domain is DGGITQSPKYLFRKEGQNVTLSCEQNLNHDAMYWYRQDPGQGLRLIYYSQIVNDFQKGDIAEGYSVSREKKESFPLTVTSAQKNPTAFYLCASSGRGQVPNQPQHFGDGTRLSIL.